The 18 T cell receptor beta chains presented below share a single source sample, sequenced in a study of tumor-infiltrating lymphocytes in primary liver carcinoma. Unsorted bulk tissue (roughly 19-31 mg) underwent RNA and DNA co-extraction. TCR beta cDNA was made from 400 to 600 ng total RNA with a constant-region primer. Modified slightly, ARM-PCR produced TCR beta libraries over three nested multiplex PCR rounds. It was with TRBV1-TRBV30 forward primers and a C-beta reverse primer that the first two PCR rounds were run, at about 9 cycles each. Via MiXCR, TCRdb re-called the multiplex PCR reads, giving one row per CDR3 protein. The table shows approximately 99,000 distinct CDR3 sequences, with approximately 68% occurring only once. The sample was liver tumor tissue from sampling region 5. Subset defined: tumor region T5, tumor centre. Receptors originate from a woman aged 60-70 years with primary liver carcinoma and hepatitis B virus infection.

V usage is TRBV29-1 and J usage is TRBJ1-2; D gene ambiguous. The germline gives CDR1 SQVTM, CDR2 ANQGSEA. The CDR3 runs to 13 residues. CDR3 sequence reads: CSAVRESTDGYTF. The CDR3 coding sequence is TGCAGTGCCGTTCGGGAGAGCACGGACGGCTACACCTTC. The variable domain in full, with the rest retrieved from reference TRBV29-1 and TRBJ1-2, is SAVISQKPSRDICQRGTSLTIQCQVDSQVTMMFWYRQQPGQSLTLIATANQGSEATYESGFVIDKFPISRPNLTFSTLTVSNMSPEDSSIYLCSAVRESTDGYTFGSGTRLTVV.

To note about this clonotype: At one end the junction does not follow the germline gene, possibly because of a read error. The chain combines TRBV11-3 with TRBJ2-7; the D gene is possibly TRBD1 (6 bases). This CDR3 contains 15 residues. Germline values: CDR1 SGHNT, CDR2 YENEEA. The CDR3 DNA is TGTGCCAGCAGCCCCGGGACATGGGGCAGCTACGAGCAGTGCTTC. Encoded protein: CASSPGTWGSYEQCF.

The rearrangement joins TRBV11-3 to TRBJ2-5, with a tentative D call TRBD2 (5 bases). This CDR3 has 12 amino acids. Germline loops: CDR1 SGHNT, CDR2 YENEEA. Trimming took off 5 bases at V and 14 bases at J, with 18 bases between the two ends. The CDR3 DNA sequence: TGTGCCAGCAGCCCGACCGGGGAGACTCAATACTTC. This gives the protein CASSPTGETQYF.

As to this clonotype: This may be a read error: a much more frequent sequence differs by one nucleotide. The gene calls are TRBV5-1 and TRBJ2-1; 15 bases are shared with TRBD2. CDR3 length equals 15 residues. The V gene's germline CDR1 is SGHRS and CDR2 YFSETQ. In DNA, the CDR3 is TGCGCCAGCAGCGGACTAGCGGGAGGGGGAAATGAGCAGCTCTTC. This sequence encodes CASSGLAGGGNEQLF.

For this clonotype: This CDR3 is missing its conserved last phenylalanine or tryptophan, likely due to a read error. Because the CDR3's place on the DNA is in doubt, the DNA is left out and the CDR3 is given as listed by TCRdb. The chain combines TRBV29-1 with TRBJ2-5; the D call of TRBD2 is as the table states it, not checked on the DNA. The CDR3 contains 12 residues when both ends are counted. Germline V gene lookup returns CDR1 SQVTM and CDR2 ANQGSEA. The chain's CDR3 is CSAGTAQETQYL.

Comments on this clonotype: The CDR3 carries no conserved terminal phenylalanine or tryptophan, so it likely arises from a read error. The limits of the CDR3 on the DNA are not certain, so only TCRdb's listed CDR3 is given. This chain joins TRBV29-1 and TRBJ2-7; the D call TRBD2 from the table was never checked on the DNA. Germline CDR1 is SQVTM and CDR2 is ANQGSEA. The CDR3 length is 12 residues, termini included. The CDR3 sequence: CSVNRGGYEPYL.

Remarks on this clonotype: This is likely a read error, given that the CDR3 carries no conserved phenylalanine or tryptophan at its end. The gene calls are TRBV4-1 and TRBJ2-7, with 9 bases matching TRBD2. The CDR3 has 15 residues. The germline V gene has CDR1 MGHRA and CDR2 YSYEKL. Here the CDR3 DNA reads TGCGCCAGCAGCCAGACTAGCGGAACCGCCTACGTGCAGTACTTA. Its protein is CASSQTSGTAYVQYL.

This clonotype was observed a few times. A single base separates this from a much larger clone, so it may be a read error. V usage is TRBV12-3 or TRBV12-4 and J usage is TRBJ1-5; D unresolved. The CDR3 loop spans 14 amino acids. The CDR3 DNA follows: TGTGTCAGCAGTTTAGTTTTCAGAAATCAGCCCCAGCATTTT. Its translation is CVSSLVFRNQPQHF.

The chain carries TRBV11-2 and TRBJ2-3; D call uncertain. The CDR3 contains 15 residues. Per germline, CDR1 SGHAT and CDR2 FQNNGV. V was cut by 6 bases and J by 1 base, with 14 bases left in between. The CDR3 nucleotides read TGTGCCAGCAGTTTCGTACAAGGACGCACAGATACGCAGTATTTT. Protein product: CASSFVQGRTDTQYF.

This clonotype was observed once. V is TRBV7-3 and J is TRBJ2-3; D possibly corresponds to TRBD2 (6 bases). V was shortened by 5 bases and J by 0 bases, with 18 bases between the two germline ends. The CDR3 runs to 17 residues. Germline V lookup: CDR1 SGHTA, CDR2 FQGTGA. The CDR3 loop reads CASSPRASEASTDTQYF. CDR3 in DNA: TGTGCCAGCAGCCCTAGGGCTAGCGAGGCTAGCACAGATACGCAGTATTTT.

Comments on this clonotype: An end of the junction differs from the germline gene, which may be a read error. This chain joins TRBV11-2 and TRBJ2-5; no firm D call. Germline loops: CDR1 SGHAT, CDR2 FQNNGV. The CDR3 is 11 amino acids. CDR3 region: CAGSPQETQYF. CDR3 coding DNA: TGCGCCGGCAGCCCGCAAGAGACCCAGTACTTC.

This chain links TRBV7-9 with TRBJ2-7; D is unresolved. The germline V gene has CDR1 SEHNR and CDR2 FQNEAQ (reference sequence). The length of the CDR3 is 12 residues. Deletions cut 6 bases from V and 3 bases from J, with 9 bases between. The CDR3 sequence: CASSKDFYEQYF. DNA of the CDR3: TGTGCCAGCAGTAAGGATTTCTACGAGCAGTACTTC.

A remark on this clonotype: One end of the junction varies from germline; a read error may be responsible. The chain is built from TRBV29-1 and TRBJ2-7; weak D call: TRBD1 (5 bases). This CDR3 spans 12 amino acids. CDR1 SQVTM and CDR2 ANQGSEA come from the germline V gene. The DNA of the CDR3 is TGCAGCGTTGCCCCAGGGCCCTACAAGCAGTACTTC. Its translation: CSVAPGPYKQYF.

V and J are TRBV11-2 and TRBJ1-2; maybe TRBD1 (6 bases). V was cut by 9 bases and J by 2 bases, with 13 bases left in between. In germline, CDR1 is SGHAT, CDR2 FQNNGV. This CDR3 spans 13 amino acids. The CDR3 DNA sequence: TGTGCCAGTACCTCAGACAGGAACTATGGCTACACCTTC. Protein product: CASTSDRNYGYTF.

The chain employs TRBV6-5 and TRBJ1-1; D uncertain. The CDR3 consists of 15 residues. From germline, CDR1 is MNHEY and CDR2 SVGAGI. V lost 6 bases and J 9 bases, leaving 23 bases between the germline ends. The chain's CDR3 is CASRRSSRTGTKAFF. The CDR3 region has the DNA TGTGCCAGCAGACGGTCGTCGAGGACGGGTACTAAAGCTTTCTTT.

The rearrangement uses TRBV24-1 and TRBJ1-2; 9 bases agree with TRBD1. With 7 bases clipped from V and 7 bases from J, the junction kept 6 bases outside the gene matches. CDR1 is KGHDR, CDR2 SFDVKD, per germline. This CDR3 spans 13 amino acids. CDR3 bases: TGTGCCACCAGCCGGACAGGGGCTACTGGCTACACCTTC. Protein product: CATSRTGATGYTF.

V and J are TRBV29-1 and TRBJ2-2; unclear D gene. The germline V gene has CDR1 SQVTM and CDR2 ANQGSEA. CDR3 length: 12 amino acids. V was pared by 3 bases and J by 3 bases, with 5 bases between. The CDR3 protein is CSVEKDTGELFF. The CDR3 bases are TGCAGCGTTGAGAAGGACACCGGGGAGCTGTTTTTT.

Notes on this clonotype: Possible read error: a much larger clone is one base away. This chain uses TRBV12-3 or TRBV12-4 with TRBJ2-1; 13 bases map to TRBD2. With 5 bases clipped from V and 3 bases from J, the junction kept 7 bases outside the gene matches. This CDR3 region has 17 residues. CDR3 in DNA: TGTGCCAGCAGTCTGACTAGCGGGAGGTCCTACTACAATGAGCAGTTCTTC. It translates to CASSLTSGRSYYNEQFF.